This TCR beta chain emerged from a study of graft-versus-host responses after intestinal transplantation. Study as a whole: Recipients obtained multivisceral, liver-intestinal, or isolated intestinal transplants. Anti-thymocyte globulin served as induction for all recipients, who then took tacrolimus and steroids for about three years.

This CDR3 comprises 15 residues. Per the germline V gene, CDR1 is SNHLY and CDR2 is FYNNEI. Trimming took off 6 bases at V and 5 bases at J, with 17 bases between the two ends. Sequenced by immunoSEQ multiplex PCR; TCRdb stores in-frame clones only, minus some. The table shows about 93,000 clones, with around 83% occurring only once. As to this clone: The antigen remains undetermined.

General study findings and limits: Researchers found peak circulating GvH clone levels linked to early post-transplant HvG declines. Elevated graft-versus-host to host-versus-graft clonal ratios in allografts were recorded for patients with graft-donor T cell macrochimerism.

The chain combines TRBV2 with TRBJ2-1; D might be TRBD2 (7 bases). The specimen was unstimulated CD4+ T cells sorted from spleen or lymph node cells, collected before intestinal transplant. The receptor comes from a human donor who received an intestinal transplant. This CDR3 reads CASRRGGGSNNEQFF. The CDR3 bases are TGTGCCAGCAGGCGGGGAGGGGGGAGCAACAATGAGCAGTTCTTC.